Listed below are T cell receptor beta chains from one sample, sequenced in a study of CD8 T cells in Susac syndrome. MiXCR, run by TCRdb on the immunoSEQ multiplex PCR reads, gives a single entry per CDR3 protein. The repertoire consists of around 130,000 distinct CDR3 sequences, with 96% occurring once and the leading ten covering less than 0.15%. Material for sequencing was CD4+ T cells from PBMCs. The receptors originated from a human donor with Susac syndrome. Both conserved end residues are part of each CDR3. A D gene is named only where the DNA matches it firmly. Expanded clones are given a class, and other clones once, few, many or no size at all.

D	V	J	size	DNA	CDR3
NA	TRBV2	TRBJ2-3	NA	TGTGCCAGCAGCGAGACTAGGAACACAGATACGCAGTATTTT	CASSETRNTDTQYF
NA	TRBV29-1	TRBJ2-7	NA	TGCAGCGTCCTGGCCCCCTTAAAAAGTGAGCAGTACTTC	CSVLAPLKSEQYF
NA	TRBV6-5	TRBJ1-2	NA	TGTGCCAGCAGTTACACCTACCAACTTTTCTATGGCTACACCTTC	CASSYTYQLFYGYTF
NA	TRBV5-6	TRBJ1-1	NA	TGTGCCAGCAGCCCCCTTCGGGACCAGGCTGCTTTCTTT	CASSPLRDQAAFF
NA	TRBV12-3/TRBV12-4	TRBJ2-1	once	TGTGCCAGCAGTTTGAGACTCAATGAGCAGTTCTTC	CASSLRLNEQFF
NA	TRBV9	TRBJ2-4	NA	TGTGCCAGCAGCGCGGACACGAACATTCAGTACTTC	CASSADTNIQYF
TRBD2	TRBV24-1	TRBJ2-5	NA	TGTGCCACCAGTGAGCCCACTAGCGGGAGGGCCAAGGAGACCCAGTACTTC	CATSEPTSGRAKETQYF
NA	TRBV5-6	TRBJ1-1	NA	TGTGCCAGCAGCGGCGATAACGGGCTTCACACTGAAGCTTTCTTT	CASSGDNGLHTEAFF
NA	TRBV24-1	TRBJ1-2	NA	TGTGCCACCAGTGATTCTCGCCAGAGCTATGGCTACACCTTC	CATSDSRQSYGYTF
NA	TRBV27	TRBJ2-3	NA	TGTGCCAGCAGGATTTATGTCGGAGATACGCAGTATTTT	CASRIYVGDTQYF
TRBD1	TRBV4-3	TRBJ1-2	NA	TGCGCCAGCAGCCAAGCCCGGGGACAGGGGTTGGGGGGCTACACCTTC	CASSQARGQGLGGYTF
NA	TRBV2	TRBJ1-1	NA	TGTGCCAGCAGCGAGACAGGTTTTGTTATAGGAGTTTTCTTT	CASSETGFVIGVFF
NA	TRBV29-1	TRBJ1-1	NA	TGCAGCGTTCAGCCGGGGTATATGAACACTGAAGCTTTCTTT	CSVQPGYMNTEAFF